This TCR beta chain was captured in a study of T cell responses to AZD1222 COVID-19 vaccine. TCRdb keeps only in-frame clones here, not all; method: immunoSEQ multiplex PCR. The sample consists of approximately 260,000 clones, approximately 95% of them appearing once. Findings and caveats of the study: Clonal diversity may have been underestimated, and the donors were mostly white British, with more females than males. Seropositive at baseline were only a handful of AZD1222 recipients. Per reports, nearly half of all spike-specific TCRs target regions that are unmutated in variants.

On this clone itself: Its antigen remains unidentified.

The material was peripheral blood, obtained on day 0 of AZD1222 vaccination. The receptor was derived from an adult in good health.

CDR3 DNA: TGTGCCAGCAGCTCACAGGGTAGCACTGAAGCTTTCTTT. The encoded protein is CASSSQGSTEAFF. The V gene is TRBV16, the J gene TRBJ1-1; D is perhaps TRBD1 (6 bases). From germline, CDR1 is KGHSY and CDR2 FQNENV. This CDR3 region has 13 residues. V was cut by 5 bases and J by 4 bases, with 11 bases left in between.